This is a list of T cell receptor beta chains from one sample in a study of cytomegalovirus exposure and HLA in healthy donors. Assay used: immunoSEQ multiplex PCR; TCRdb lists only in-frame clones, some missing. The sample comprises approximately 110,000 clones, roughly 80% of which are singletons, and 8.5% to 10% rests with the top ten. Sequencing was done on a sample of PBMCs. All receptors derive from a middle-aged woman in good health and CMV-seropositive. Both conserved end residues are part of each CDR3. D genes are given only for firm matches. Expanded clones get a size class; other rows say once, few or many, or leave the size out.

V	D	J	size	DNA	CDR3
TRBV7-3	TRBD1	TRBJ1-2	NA	TGTGCCAGCAGCGGAGCCCGGGACAGTAAGTCTCTTCACTATGGCTACACCTTC	CASSGARDSKSLHYGYTF
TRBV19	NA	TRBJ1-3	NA	TGTGCCAGTAGACCCGGGTTGGAGAGATCGGTCTCTGGAAACACCATATATTTT	CASRPGLERSVSGNTIYF
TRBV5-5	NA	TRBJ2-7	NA	TGTGCCAGCAGCTTGCAGGGGACCCACGAGCAGTACTTC	CASSLQGTHEQYF
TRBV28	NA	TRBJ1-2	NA	TGTGCCAGCAGGACCGGGGTGGAGGCTGATGGCTACACCTTC	CASRTGVEADGYTF
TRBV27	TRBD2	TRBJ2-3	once	TGTGCCAGCAGTCCCCTAGCGGGAGGGCGCATGAATACGCAGTATTTT	CASSPLAGGRMNTQYF
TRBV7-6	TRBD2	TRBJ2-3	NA	TGTGCCAGCAGCTTAGGATCTAGCGGAAGCACAGATACGCAGTATTTT	CASSLGSSGSTDTQYF
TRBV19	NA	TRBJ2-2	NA	TGTGCCAGTAGTATAGCGGTCAACACCGGGGAGCTGTTTTTT	CASSIAVNTGELFF
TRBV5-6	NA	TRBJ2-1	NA	TGTGCCAGCAGCTTGTACGTTCGTGGGAGAGTCTCCTACAATGAGCAGTTCTTC	CASSLYVRGRVSYNEQFF
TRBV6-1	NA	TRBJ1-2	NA	TGTGCCAGCAGTGAGACGACAGATGGCTACACCTTC	CASSETTDGYTF
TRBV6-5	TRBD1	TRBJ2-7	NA	TGTGCCAGCAGTCCGGGACAGGGGGGTTACGAGCAGTACTTC	CASSPGQGGYEQYF
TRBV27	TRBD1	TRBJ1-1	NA	TGTGCCAGCAGCCGATGGACAGGGGGGAACACTGAAGCTTTCTTT	CASSRWTGGNTEAFF
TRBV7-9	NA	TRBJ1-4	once	TGTGCCAGCAGCTTAGCGAGTTCTGATGAAAAACTGTTTTTT	CASSLASSDEKLFF
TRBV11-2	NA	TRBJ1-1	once	TGTGCCAGCAGCTTAGGGCCCCCCTTTGGCAGGGCGAGAACTGAAGCTTTCTTT	CASSLGPPFGRARTEAFF
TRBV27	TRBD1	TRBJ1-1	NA	TGTGCCAGCAGTCCCCAGACAGGGGAGAACACTGAAGCTTTCTTT	CASSPQTGENTEAFF
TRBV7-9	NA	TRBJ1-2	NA	TGTGCCAGCAGCTTAAGCGCAGGACAAGGCTACACCTTC	CASSLSAGQGYTF
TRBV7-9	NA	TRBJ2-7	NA	TGTGCCAGCAGCTTACAGGGCGGGCAGTACTTC	CASSLQGGQYF
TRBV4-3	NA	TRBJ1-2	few	TGCGCCAGCAGCCAAGCCGGACAGTATGGCTACACCTTC	CASSQAGQYGYTF
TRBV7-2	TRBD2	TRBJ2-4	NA	TGTGCCAGCAGCCCGACTAGCGGGGGGGCCAAAAACATTCAGTACTTC	CASSPTSGGAKNIQYF